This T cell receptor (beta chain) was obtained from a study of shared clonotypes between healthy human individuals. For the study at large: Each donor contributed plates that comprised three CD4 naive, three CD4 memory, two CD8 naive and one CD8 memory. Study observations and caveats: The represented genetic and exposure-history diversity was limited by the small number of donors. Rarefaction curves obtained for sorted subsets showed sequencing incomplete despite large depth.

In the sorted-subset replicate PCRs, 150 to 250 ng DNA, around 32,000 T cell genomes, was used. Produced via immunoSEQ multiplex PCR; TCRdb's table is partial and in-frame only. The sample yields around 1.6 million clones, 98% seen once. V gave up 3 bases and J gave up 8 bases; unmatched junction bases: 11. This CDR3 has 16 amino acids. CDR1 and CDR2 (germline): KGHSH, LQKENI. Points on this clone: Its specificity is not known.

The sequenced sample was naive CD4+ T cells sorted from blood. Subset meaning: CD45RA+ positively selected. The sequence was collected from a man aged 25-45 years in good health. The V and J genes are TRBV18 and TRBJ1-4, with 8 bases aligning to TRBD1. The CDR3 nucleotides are TGTGCCAGCTCACCGCCAGGGGGCCCGACGCAGGAAAAACTGTTTTTT. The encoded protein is CASSPPGGPTQEKLFF. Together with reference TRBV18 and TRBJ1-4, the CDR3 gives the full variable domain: NAGVMQNPRHLVRRRGQEARLRCSPMKGHSHVYWYRQLPEEGLKFMVYLQKENIIDESGMPKERFSAEFPKEGPSILRIQQVVRGDSAAYFCASSPPGGPTQEKLFFGSGTQLSVL.